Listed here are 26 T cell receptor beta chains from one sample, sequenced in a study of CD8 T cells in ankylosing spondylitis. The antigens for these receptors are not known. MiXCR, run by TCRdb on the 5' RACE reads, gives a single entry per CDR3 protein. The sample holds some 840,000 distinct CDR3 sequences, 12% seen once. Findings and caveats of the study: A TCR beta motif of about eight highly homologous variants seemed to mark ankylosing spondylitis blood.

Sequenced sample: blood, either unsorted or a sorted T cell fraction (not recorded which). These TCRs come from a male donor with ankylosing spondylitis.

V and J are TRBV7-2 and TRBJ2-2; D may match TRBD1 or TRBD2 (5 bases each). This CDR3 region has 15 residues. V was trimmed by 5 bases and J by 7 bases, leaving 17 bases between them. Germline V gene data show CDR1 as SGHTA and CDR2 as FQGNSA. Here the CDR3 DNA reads TGTGCCAGCAGCGACCTGGGGGTCCTTCACGGGGAGCTGTTTTTT. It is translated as CASSDLGVLHGELFF.

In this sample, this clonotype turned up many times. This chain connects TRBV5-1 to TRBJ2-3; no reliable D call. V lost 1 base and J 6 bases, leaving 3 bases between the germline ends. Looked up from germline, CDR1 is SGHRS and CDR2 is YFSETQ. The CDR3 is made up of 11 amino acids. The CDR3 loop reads CASSLMDTQYF. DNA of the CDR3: TGCGCCAGCAGCTTGATGGATACGCAGTATTTT.

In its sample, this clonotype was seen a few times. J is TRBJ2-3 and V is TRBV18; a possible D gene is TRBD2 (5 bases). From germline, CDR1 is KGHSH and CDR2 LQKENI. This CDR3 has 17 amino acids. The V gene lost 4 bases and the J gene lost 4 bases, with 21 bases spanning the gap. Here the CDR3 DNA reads TGTGCCAGCTCACTCCAACCCCACCGGGGTGGCGCAGATACGCAGTATTTT. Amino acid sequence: CASSLQPHRGGADTQYF.

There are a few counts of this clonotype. CDR3 amino acids: CSVQGSFGTDTQYF. The CDR3 nucleotides are TGCAGCGTTCAGGGCTCCTTTGGTACAGATACGCAGTATTTT. The V call is TRBV29-1, the J call TRBJ2-3; maybe TRBD1 (5 bases). Trimming took 5 bases from V and 3 from J, leaving 15 bases between them. Germline CDR1 and CDR2: SQVTM and ANQGSEA. The CDR3 has 14 amino acids.

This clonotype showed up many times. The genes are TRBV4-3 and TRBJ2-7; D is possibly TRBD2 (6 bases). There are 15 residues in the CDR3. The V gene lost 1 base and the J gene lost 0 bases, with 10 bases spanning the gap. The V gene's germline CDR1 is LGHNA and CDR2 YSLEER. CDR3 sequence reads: CASSQVLGSSYEQYF. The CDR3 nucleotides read TGCGCCAGCAGCCAAGTCCTCGGGAGCTCCTACGAGCAGTACTTC.

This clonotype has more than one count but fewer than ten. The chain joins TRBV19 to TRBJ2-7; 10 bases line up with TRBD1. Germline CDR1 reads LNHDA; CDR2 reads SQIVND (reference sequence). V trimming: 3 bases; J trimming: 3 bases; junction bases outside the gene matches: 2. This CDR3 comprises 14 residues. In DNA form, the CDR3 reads TGTGCCAGTAGTATTTGGGACAGGGGCTACGAGCAGTACTTC. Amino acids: CASSIWDRGYEQYF.

As DNA, the CDR3 is TGCGCCAGCAGCCCAACAGGACAGGGGAGTGAAAAACTGTTTTTT. Its protein product is CASSPTGQGSEKLFF. The chain is built from TRBV5-1 and TRBJ1-4; 9 bases are shared with TRBD1. Trimming at V came to 4 bases and at J to 7 bases, leaving 8 bases not matched to a gene. The CDR3 loop spans 15 amino acids. Germline V gene lookup returns CDR1 SGHRS and CDR2 YFSETQ.

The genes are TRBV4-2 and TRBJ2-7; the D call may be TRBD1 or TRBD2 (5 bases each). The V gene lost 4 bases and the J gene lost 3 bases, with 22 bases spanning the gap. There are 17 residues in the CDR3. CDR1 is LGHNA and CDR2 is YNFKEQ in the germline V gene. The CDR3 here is CASSRGKDRTQGYEQYF. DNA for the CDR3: TGTGCCAGCAGCCGGGGGAAAGATCGGACCCAAGGCTACGAGCAGTACTTC.

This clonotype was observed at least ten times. CDR3 bases: TGTGCCAGCACCCAGGGACTAGCGTTAGAGACCCAGTACTTC. It specifies CASTQGLALETQYF. This rearrangement joins TRBV7-2 to TRBJ2-5; 10 positions agree with TRBD2. Germline values: CDR1 SGHTA, CDR2 FQGNSA. The CDR3 length is 14 residues. J lost 4 bases, V lost 7 bases, and 6 bases had no gene match.

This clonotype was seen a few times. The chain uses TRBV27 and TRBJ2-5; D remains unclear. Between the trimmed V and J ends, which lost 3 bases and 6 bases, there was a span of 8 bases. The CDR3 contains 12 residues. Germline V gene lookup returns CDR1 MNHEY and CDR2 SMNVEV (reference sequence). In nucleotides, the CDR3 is TGTGCCAGCAGTTTCTTTGGGAAGACCCAGTACTTC. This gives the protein CASSFFGKTQYF.

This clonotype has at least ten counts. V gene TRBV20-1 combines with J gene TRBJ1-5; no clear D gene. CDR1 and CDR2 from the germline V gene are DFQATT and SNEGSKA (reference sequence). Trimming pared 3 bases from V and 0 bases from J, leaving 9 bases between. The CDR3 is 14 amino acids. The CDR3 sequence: CSASGGNSNQPQHF. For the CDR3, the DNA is TGCAGTGCTAGTGGAGGGAATAGCAATCAGCCCCAGCATTTT.

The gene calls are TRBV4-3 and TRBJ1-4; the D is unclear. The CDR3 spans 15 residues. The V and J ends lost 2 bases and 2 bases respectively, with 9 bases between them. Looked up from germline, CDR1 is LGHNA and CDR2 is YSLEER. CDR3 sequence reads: CASSQSRGTNEKLFF. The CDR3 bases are TGCGCCAGCAGCCAATCGAGAGGGACTAATGAAAAACTGTTTTTT.

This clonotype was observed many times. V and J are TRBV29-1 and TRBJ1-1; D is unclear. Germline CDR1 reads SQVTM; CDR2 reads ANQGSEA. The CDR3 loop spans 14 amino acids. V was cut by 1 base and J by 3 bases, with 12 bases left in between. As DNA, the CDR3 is TGCAGCGTTGAAGGCCTCAGGAGGGACACTGAAGCTTTCTTT. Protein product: CSVEGLRRDTEAFF.

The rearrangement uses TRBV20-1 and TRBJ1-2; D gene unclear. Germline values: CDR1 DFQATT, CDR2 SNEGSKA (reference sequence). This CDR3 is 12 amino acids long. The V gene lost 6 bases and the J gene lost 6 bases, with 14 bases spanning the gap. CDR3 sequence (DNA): TGCAGTGCCGGCCCACACATCGATGGCTACACCTTC. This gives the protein CSAGPHIDGYTF.

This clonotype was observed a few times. CDR3 protein: CSAETSDSYEQYF. CDR3 sequence (DNA): TGCAGTGCTGAGACTAGCGACTCCTACGAGCAGTACTTC. The rearrangement joins TRBV20-1 to TRBJ2-7, with 8 bases aligning to TRBD2. V gave up 5 bases and J gave up 0 bases; unmatched junction bases: 3. Germline V CDR1 and CDR2: DFQATT, SNEGSKA (reference sequence). The CDR3 length is 13 residues.

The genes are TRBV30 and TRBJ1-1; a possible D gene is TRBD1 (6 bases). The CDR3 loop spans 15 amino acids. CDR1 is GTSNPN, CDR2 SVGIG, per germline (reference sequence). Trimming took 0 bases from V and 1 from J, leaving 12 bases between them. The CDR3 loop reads CAWSVFDRRNTEAFF. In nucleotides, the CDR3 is TGTGCCTGGAGTGTATTCGACAGGAGGAACACTGAAGCTTTCTTT.

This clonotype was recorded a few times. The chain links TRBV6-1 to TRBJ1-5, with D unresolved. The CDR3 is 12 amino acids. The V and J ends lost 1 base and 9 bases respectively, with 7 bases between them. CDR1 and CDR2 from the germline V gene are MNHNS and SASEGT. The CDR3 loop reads CASSEGGRPQHF. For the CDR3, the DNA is TGTGCCAGCAGTGAAGGTGGCAGGCCCCAGCATTTT.

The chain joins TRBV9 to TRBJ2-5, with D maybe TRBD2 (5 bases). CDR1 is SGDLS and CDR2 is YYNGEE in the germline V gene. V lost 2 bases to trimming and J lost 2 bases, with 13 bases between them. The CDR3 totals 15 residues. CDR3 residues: CASSVEGLGQETQYF. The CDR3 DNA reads TGTGCCAGCAGCGTTGAAGGACTTGGACAAGAGACCCAGTACTTC.

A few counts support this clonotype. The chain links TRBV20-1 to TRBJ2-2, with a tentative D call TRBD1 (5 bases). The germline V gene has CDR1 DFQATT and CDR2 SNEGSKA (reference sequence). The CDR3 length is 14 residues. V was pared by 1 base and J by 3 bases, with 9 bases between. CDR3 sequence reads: CSARGRVDTGELFF. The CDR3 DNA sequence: TGCAGTGCTAGAGGCAGGGTGGACACCGGGGAGCTGTTTTTT.

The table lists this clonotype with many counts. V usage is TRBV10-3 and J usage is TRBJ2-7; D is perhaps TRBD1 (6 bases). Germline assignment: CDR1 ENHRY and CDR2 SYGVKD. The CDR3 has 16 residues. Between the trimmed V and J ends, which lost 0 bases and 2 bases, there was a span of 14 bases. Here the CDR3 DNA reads TGTGCCATCAGTGAGTCGGGATACAGGGCAACCTACGAGCAGTACTTC. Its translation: CAISESGYRATYEQYF.

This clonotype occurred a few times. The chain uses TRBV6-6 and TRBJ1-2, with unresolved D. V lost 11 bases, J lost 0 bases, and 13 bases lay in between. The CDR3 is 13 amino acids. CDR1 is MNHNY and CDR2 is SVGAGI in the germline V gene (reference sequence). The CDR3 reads CAVAHGANYGYTF. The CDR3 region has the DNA TGTGCCGTAGCCCATGGGGCTAACTATGGCTACACCTTC.

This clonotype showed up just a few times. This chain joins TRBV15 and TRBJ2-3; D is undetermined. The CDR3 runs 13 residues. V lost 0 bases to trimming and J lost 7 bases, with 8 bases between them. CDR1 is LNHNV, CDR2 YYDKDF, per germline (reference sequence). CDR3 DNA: TGTGCCACCAGCAGAGATACATTGTATACGCAGTATTTT. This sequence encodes CATSRDTLYTQYF. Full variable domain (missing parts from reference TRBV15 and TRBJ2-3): DAMVIQNPRYQVTQFGKPVTLSCSQTLNHNVMYWYQQKSSQAPKLLFHYYDKDFNNEADTPDNFQSRRPNTSFCFLDIRSPGLGDTAMYLCATSRDTLYTQYFGPGTRLTVL.

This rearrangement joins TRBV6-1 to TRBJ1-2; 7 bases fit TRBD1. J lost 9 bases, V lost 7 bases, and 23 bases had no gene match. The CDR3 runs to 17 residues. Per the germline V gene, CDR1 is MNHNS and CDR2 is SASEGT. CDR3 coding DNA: TGTGCCAGCACCCAACTCACGGGAGGGGACAGCCGTTACCGCTACACCTTC. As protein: CASTQLTGGDSRYRYTF.

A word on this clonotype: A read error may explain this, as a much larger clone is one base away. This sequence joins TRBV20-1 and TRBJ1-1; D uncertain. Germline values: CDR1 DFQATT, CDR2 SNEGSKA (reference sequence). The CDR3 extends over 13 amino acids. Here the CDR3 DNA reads TGCAGAGGGAGTAGGACCATTAACACTGAAGCTTTCTTT. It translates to CRGSRTINTEAFF.

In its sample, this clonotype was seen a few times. The DNA for the CDR3 is TGCAGTGCTCAAGGACTAGCGGATTCCTACGAGCAGTACTTC. Translation gives CSAQGLADSYEQYF. This chain uses TRBV20-1 with TRBJ2-7, with TRBD2 matching over 10 bases. The CDR3 sequence is 14 residues long. With V trimmed by 5 bases and J by 1 base, 5 bases remained unmatched. Germline CDR1 is DFQATT and CDR2 is SNEGSKA (reference sequence).

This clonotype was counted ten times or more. The CDR3 is CASSLEGRIIGYTF. The CDR3 region has the DNA TGTGCCAGCAGTTTAGAGGGGCGGATAATTGGCTACACCTTC. This chain links TRBV28 with TRBJ1-2, with a tentative D call TRBD1 (5 bases). CDR3 length: 14 amino acids. CDR1 and CDR2 (germline): MDHEN, SYDVKM. Trimming stripped 2 bases from V and 7 bases from J, with 14 bases between.